This passage covers 11 T cell receptor beta chains from one sample sequenced in a study of molecular identifiers for immune sequencing clone quantification. TCRdb redid the calling of the PCR reads with MiXCR, one entry per CDR3 protein. Of about 97,000 distinct CDR3 sequences listed, 24% were seen once; the top ten hold approximately 0.94%. Input material: naive CD8+ T cells from blood, with Jurkat cell RNA spiked in. Subset specified: FACS-sorted CD8+CD4-CCR7+CD45RA+ naive T cells. All receptors derive from a human donor in good health. Some libraries in this study had Jurkat cell RNA spiked in.

This clonotype was recorded many times. This chain connects TRBV7-9 to TRBJ1-5; weak D call: TRBD1 (6 bases). This CDR3 is 15 amino acids long. Trimming removed 4 bases from V and 5 bases from J, with 15 bases in between. Per germline, CDR1 SEHNR and CDR2 FQNEAQ (reference sequence). CDR3 DNA: TGTGCCAGCAGCTCGGCGGGGGCCCCCGATCAGCCCCAGCATTTT. Its translation is CASSSAGAPDQPQHF.

This clonotype was seen many times. The chain carries TRBV3-1 and TRBJ2-1; 10 positions match TRBD2. CDR3 size: 18 residues. V lost 4 bases, J lost 5 bases, and 14 bases stayed unmatched. From germline, CDR1 is LGHDT and CDR2 YNNKEL (reference sequence). The CDR3, as DNA: TGTGCCAGCAGCCCACCGAGGGTAACTAGCGGGACTCACAATGAGCAGTTCTTC. It codes for CASSPPRVTSGTHNEQFF.

This clonotype was counted once. The chain combines TRBV19 with TRBJ2-6, with a possible D match to TRBD2 (5 bases). Trimming pared 5 bases from V and 2 bases from J, leaving 16 bases between. This CDR3 contains 17 residues. Per germline, CDR1 LNHDA and CDR2 SQIVND (reference sequence). Here the CDR3 reads CASSLLNYGAGANVLTF. Here the CDR3 DNA reads TGTGCCAGTAGTTTACTAAACTACGGGGCTGGGGCCAACGTCCTGACTTTC.

There are a few counts of this clonotype. The chain links TRBV3-1 to TRBJ2-5; TRBD2 matches at 8 bases. CDR1 and CDR2 (germline): LGHDT, YNNKEL (reference sequence). The CDR3 runs 16 residues. V shed 5 bases, J shed 1 base, and the junction held 9 bases outside the gene matches. CDR3 residues: CASSNTIGTSQETQYF. CDR3 DNA sequence: TGTGCCAGCAGCAATACAATCGGGACTAGCCAAGAGACCCAGTACTTC.

With respect to this clonotype: Possible read error: a much larger clone is one base away. The chain employs TRBV25-1 and TRBJ2-1; possibly TRBD1 for D (6 bases). The CDR3 runs 14 residues. From germline, CDR1 is MGHDK and CDR2 SYGVNS. The CDR3 DNA reads as TGTGCCAGCCAGGGGTTGCCGACCTACAATGAGCATTTCTTC. Translating gives CASQGLPTYNEHFF.

This chain connects TRBV6-5 to TRBJ2-7; D remains ambiguous. V was trimmed by 2 bases and J by 2 bases, leaving 13 bases between them. The germline CDR1 and CDR2 sequences are MNHEY and SVGAGI. The CDR3 is made up of 15 amino acids. As DNA, the CDR3 is TGTGCCAGCAGTTACACACTATTAAGGGCCTACGAGCAGTACTTC. Translated: CASSYTLLRAYEQYF.

The sample holds many counts of this clonotype. This chain uses TRBV12-3 or TRBV12-4 with TRBJ1-1, with TRBD1 identical over 7 bases. This CDR3 has 13 residues. J gave up 4 bases and V 5 bases, and 4 bases lay outside the gene matches. The CDR3 here is CASSDDRATEAFF. CDR3 DNA sequence: TGTGCCAGCAGTGACGACAGGGCCACTGAAGCTTTCTTT.

This clonotype came up a few times. The rearrangement uses TRBV4-3 and TRBJ2-7, with D tentatively TRBD1 or TRBD2 (5 bases each). CDR3 length: 14 residues. The germline gives CDR1 LGHNA, CDR2 YSLEER. Trimming cost V 4 bases and J 6 bases, with 16 bases left between them. The CDR3 region is CASSPGTGFFEQYF. In DNA, the CDR3 is TGCGCCAGCAGCCCCGGGACCGGGTTCTTCGAGCAGTACTTC.

This clonotype was detected ten times or more. The chain couples TRBV12-3 or TRBV12-4 to TRBJ1-4; a weak D match, TRBD1 (5 bases). The CDR3 consists of 14 residues. V lost 5 bases and J 3 bases, leaving 10 bases between the germline ends. CDR3 region: CASSPDSSNEKLFF. DNA for the CDR3: TGTGCCAGCAGTCCCGACAGTTCTAATGAAAAACTGTTTTTT.

About this clonotype: Here the CDR3 omits its conserved ending phenylalanine or tryptophan, so a read error is the likely source. CDR3 in amino acids: CASSMGSEAYEQYL. The CDR3 DNA follows: TGTGCCAGTAGTATGGGCAGCGAGGCCTACGAGCAGTACCTC. This chain uses TRBV19 with TRBJ2-7; D is unclear. CDR3 length: 14 amino acids. V lost 3 bases and J lost 2, with 11 bases in between. CDR1 and CDR2 (germline): LNHDA, SQIVND (reference sequence).

This clonotype appeared many times. In DNA, the CDR3 is TGTGCCAGCAGTTACACAGGGGCTAGCACAGATACGCAGTATTTT. It is translated as CASSYTGASTDTQYF. This chain uses TRBV6-5 with TRBJ2-3; 7 bases map to TRBD1. CDR3 length: 15 residues. Germline-derived CDR1 and CDR2 are MNHEY and SVGAGI. Trimming removed 2 bases from V and 0 bases from J; junction bases left unmatched: 2.